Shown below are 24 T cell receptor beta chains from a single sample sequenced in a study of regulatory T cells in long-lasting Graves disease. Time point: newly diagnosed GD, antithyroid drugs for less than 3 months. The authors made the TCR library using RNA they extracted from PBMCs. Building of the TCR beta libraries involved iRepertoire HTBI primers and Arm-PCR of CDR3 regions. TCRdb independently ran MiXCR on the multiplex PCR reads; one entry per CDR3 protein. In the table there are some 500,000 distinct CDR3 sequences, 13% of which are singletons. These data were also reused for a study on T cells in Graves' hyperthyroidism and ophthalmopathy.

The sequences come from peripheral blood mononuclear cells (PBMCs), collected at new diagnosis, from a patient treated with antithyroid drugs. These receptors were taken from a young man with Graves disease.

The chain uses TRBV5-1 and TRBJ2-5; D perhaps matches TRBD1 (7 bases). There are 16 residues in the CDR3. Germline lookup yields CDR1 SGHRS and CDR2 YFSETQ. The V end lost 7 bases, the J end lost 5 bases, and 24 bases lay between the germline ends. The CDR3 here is CASGGGSRTGGETQYF. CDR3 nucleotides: TGCGCCAGCGGAGGGGGCTCACGAACTGGGGGTGAGACCCAGTACTTC.

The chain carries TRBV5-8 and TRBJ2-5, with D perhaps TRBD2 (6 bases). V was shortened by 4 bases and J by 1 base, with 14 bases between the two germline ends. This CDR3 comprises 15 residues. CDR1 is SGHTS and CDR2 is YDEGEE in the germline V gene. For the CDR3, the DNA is TGTGCCAGCAGCCTGCGGGGCAGCCTCCAAGAGACCCAGTACTTC. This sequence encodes CASSLRGSLQETQYF.

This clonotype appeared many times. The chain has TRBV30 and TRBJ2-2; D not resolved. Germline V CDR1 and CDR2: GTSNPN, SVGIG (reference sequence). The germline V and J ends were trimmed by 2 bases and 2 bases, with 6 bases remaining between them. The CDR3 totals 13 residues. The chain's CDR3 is CAWSWGNTGELFF. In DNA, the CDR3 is TGTGCCTGGAGTTGGGGAAACACCGGGGAGCTGTTTTTT.

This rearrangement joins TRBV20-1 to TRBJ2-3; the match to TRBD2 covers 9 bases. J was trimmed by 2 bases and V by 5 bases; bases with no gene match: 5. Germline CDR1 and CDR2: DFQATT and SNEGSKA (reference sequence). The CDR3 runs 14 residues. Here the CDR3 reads CSACLAGNTDTQYF. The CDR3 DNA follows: TGCAGTGCTTGTCTAGCGGGGAACACAGATACGCAGTATTTT.

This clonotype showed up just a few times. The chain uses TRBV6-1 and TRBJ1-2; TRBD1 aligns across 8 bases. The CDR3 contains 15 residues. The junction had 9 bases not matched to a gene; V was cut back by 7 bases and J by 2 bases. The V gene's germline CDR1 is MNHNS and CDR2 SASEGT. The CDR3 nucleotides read TGTGCCAGCACCTTACAGGGGGACGTCAACTATGGCTACACCTTC. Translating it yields CASTLQGDVNYGYTF.

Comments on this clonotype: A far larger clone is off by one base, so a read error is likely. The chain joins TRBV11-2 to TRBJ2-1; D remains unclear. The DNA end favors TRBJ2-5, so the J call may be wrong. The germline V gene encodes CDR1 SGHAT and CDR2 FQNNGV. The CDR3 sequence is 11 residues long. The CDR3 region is CASSLHETQYF. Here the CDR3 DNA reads TGTGCCAGCAGCTTACACGAGACCCAGTACTTC.

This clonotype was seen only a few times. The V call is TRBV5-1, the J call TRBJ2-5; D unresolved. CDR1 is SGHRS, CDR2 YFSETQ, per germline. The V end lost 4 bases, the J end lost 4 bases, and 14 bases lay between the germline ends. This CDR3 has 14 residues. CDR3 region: CASSAVGSLETQYF. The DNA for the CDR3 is TGCGCCAGCAGCGCCGTGGGGTCCTTAGAGACCCAGTACTTC.

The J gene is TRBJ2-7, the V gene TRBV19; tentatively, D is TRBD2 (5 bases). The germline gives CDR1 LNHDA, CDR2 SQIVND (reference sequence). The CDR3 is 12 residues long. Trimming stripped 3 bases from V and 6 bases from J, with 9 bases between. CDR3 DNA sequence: TGTGCCAGTAGTATCTATCGGGGCGAGCAGTACTTC. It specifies CASSIYRGEQYF.

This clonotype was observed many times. CDR3 coding DNA: TGTGCCACCAGCGGGGCCGTATGGACCGGGGAGCTGTTTTTT. Protein: CATSGAVWTGELFF. The chain has TRBV24-1 and TRBJ2-2; D might be TRBD1 or TRBD2, each matching 5 bases. The CDR3 sequence is 14 residues long. CDR1 is KGHDR and CDR2 is SFDVKD in the germline V gene. V was clipped by 7 bases and J by 5 bases, with 13 bases between them.

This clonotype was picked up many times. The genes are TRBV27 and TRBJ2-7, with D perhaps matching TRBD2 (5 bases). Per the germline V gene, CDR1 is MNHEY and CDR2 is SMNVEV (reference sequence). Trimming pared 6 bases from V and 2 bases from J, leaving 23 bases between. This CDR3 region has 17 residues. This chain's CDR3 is CASRPEAAADRTYEQYF. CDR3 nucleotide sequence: TGTGCCAGCAGACCCGAGGCAGCGGCAGACCGAACCTACGAGCAGTACTTC.

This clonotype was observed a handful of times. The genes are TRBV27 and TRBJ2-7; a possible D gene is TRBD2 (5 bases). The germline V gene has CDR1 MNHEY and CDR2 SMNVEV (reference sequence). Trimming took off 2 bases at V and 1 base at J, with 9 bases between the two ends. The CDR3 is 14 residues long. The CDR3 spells CASSLEGLSYEQYF. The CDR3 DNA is TGTGCCAGCAGTTTAGAGGGCCTTTCCTACGAGCAGTACTTC.

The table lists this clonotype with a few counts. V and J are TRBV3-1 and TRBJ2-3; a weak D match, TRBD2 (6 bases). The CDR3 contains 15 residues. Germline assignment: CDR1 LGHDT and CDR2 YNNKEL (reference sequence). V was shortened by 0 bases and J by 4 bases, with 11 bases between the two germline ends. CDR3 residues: CASSQDWTGADTQYF. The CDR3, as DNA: TGTGCCAGCAGCCAAGATTGGACGGGAGCAGATACGCAGTATTTT.

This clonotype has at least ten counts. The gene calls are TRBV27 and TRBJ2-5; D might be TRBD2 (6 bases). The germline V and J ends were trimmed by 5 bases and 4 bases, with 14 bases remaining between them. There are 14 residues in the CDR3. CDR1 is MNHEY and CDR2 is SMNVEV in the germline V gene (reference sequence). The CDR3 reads CASSPWTGGETQYF. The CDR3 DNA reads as TGTGCCAGCAGTCCGTGGACCGGGGGAGAGACCCAGTACTTC.

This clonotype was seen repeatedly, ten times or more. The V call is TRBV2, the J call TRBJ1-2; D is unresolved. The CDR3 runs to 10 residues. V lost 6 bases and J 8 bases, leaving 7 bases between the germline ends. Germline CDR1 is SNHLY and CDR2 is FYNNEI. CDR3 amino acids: CASRTIGYTF. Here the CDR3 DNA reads TGTGCCAGCAGGACTATCGGCTACACCTTC.

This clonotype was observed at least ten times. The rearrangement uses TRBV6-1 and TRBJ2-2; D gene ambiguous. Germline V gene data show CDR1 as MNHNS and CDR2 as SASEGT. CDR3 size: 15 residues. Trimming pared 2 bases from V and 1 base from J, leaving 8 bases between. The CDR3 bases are TGTGCCAGCAGTGAAAGGATGAGGAACACCGGGGAGCTGTTTTTT. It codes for CASSERMRNTGELFF.

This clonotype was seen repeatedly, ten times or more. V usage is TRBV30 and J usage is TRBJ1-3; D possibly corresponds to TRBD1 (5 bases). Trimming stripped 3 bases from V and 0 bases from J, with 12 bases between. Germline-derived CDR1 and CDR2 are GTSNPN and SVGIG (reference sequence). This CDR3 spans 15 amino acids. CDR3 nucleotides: TGTGCCTGGAGAGGCAGGGACCTCTCTGGAAACACCATATATTTT. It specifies CAWRGRDLSGNTIYF.

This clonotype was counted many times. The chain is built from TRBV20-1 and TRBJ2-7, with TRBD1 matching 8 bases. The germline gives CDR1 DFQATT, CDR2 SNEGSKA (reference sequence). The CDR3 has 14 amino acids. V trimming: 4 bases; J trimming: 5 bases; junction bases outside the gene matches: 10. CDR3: CSAKGTGGRNEQYF. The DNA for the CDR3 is TGCAGTGCTAAGGGCACAGGGGGGAGGAACGAGCAGTACTTC.

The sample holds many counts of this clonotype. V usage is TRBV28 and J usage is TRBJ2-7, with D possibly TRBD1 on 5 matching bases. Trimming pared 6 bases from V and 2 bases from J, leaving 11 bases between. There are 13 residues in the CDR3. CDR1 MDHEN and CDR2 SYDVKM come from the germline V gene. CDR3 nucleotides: TGTGCCAGCAGGGTACAGGCGACCTACGAGCAGTACTTC. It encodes CASRVQATYEQYF. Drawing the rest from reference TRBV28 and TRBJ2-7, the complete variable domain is DVKVTQSSRYLVKRTGEKVFLECVQDMDHENMFWYRQDPGLGLRLIYFSYDVKMKEKGDIPEGYSVSREKKERFSLILESASTNQTSMYLCASRVQATYEQYFGPGTRLTVT.

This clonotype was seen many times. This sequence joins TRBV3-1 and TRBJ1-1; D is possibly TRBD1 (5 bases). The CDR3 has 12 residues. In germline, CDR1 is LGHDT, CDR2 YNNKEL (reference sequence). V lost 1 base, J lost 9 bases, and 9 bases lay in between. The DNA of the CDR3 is TGTGCCAGCAGCCAAGGAAGGGGACAAGCTTTCTTT. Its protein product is CASSQGRGQAFF. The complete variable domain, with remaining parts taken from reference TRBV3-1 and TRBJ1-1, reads DTAVSQTPKYLVTQMGNDKSIKCEQNLGHDTMYWYKQDSKKFLKIMFSYNNKELIINETVPNRFSPKSPDKAHLNLHINSLELGDSAVYFCASSQGRGQAFFGQGTRLTVV.

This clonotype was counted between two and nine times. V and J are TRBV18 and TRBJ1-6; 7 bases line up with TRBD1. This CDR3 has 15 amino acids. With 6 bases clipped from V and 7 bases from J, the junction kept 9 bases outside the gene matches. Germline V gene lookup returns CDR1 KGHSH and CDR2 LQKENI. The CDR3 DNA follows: TGTGCCAGCTCGCTTACAGGGGACCTGAATTCACCCCTCCACTTT. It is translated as CASSLTGDLNSPLHF.

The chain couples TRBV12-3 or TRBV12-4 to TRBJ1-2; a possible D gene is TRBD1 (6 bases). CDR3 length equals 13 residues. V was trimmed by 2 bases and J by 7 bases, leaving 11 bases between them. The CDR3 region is CASSLSRGCGYTF. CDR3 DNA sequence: TGTGCCAGCAGTTTATCCAGGGGCTGTGGCTACACCTTC.

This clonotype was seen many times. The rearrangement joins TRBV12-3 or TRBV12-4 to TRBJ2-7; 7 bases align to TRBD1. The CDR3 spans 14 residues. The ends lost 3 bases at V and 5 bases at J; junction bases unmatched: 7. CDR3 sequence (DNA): TGTGCCAGCAGTTTGACGGGACAGCTAGACGAGCAGTACTTC. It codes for CASSLTGQLDEQYF.

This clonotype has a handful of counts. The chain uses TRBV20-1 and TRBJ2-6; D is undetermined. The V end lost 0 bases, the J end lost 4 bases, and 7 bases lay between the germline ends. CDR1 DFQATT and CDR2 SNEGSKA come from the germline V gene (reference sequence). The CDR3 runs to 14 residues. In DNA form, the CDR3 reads TGCAGTGCTAGAGATTTGGCAGGGGCCAACGTCCTGACTTTC. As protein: CSARDLAGANVLTF.

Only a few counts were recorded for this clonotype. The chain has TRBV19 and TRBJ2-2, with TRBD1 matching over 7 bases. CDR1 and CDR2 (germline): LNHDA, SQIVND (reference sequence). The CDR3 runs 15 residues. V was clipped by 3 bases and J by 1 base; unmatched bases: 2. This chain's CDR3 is CASSIYRGNTGELFF. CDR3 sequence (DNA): TGTGCCAGTAGTATCTACAGGGGGAACACCGGGGAGCTGTTTTTT.